This TCR beta chain was observed in a study of shared T cell receptors in the human thymus. Clones were sequenced by immunoSEQ multiplex PCR, and TCRdb holds only the in-frame ones, with some missing. The profile covers 700,000 or so clones, with approximately 85% appearing a single time and over 0.008% taken by the ten largest. Unmatched junction bases numbered 1, after V lost 4 bases and J lost 5 bases. Germline values: CDR1 LGHNA, CDR2 YNFKEQ. The length of the CDR3 is 14 residues. These data also featured in a second study, about human thymus T cells. That paper states: Surgeons resected thymus tissue during corrective heart surgery. In thymic and blood repertoires alike, V and J usage looked biased.

The TCR was taken from a girl under three years old with a congenital heart defect. Sequencing used thymocytes. The chain employs TRBV4-2 and TRBJ1-4; TRBD1 matches at 10 bases. The CDR3 region has the DNA TGTGCCAGCAGCCTGGGACAGGGGAATGAAAAACTGTTTTTT. It is translated as CASSLGQGNEKLFF.